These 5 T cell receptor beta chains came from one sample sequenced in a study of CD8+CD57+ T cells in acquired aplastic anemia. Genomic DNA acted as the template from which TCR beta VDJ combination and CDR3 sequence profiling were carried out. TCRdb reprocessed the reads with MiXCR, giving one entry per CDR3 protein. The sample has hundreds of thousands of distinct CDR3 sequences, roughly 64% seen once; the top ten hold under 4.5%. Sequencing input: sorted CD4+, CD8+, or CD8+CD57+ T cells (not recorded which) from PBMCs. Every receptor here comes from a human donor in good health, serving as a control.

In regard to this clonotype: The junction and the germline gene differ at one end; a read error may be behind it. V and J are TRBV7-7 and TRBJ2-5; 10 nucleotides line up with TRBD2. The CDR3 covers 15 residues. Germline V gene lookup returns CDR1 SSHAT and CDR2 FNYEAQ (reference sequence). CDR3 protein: CASSNSGGTQETQYF. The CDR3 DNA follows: TGTGCTAGCAGCAATAGCGGGGGGACCCAAGAGACCCAGTACTTC.

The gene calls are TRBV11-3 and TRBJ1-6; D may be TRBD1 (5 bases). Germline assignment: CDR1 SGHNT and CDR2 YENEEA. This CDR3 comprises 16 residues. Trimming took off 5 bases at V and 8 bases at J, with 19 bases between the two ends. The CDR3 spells CASSNGEGQRDSPLHF. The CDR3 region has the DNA TGTGCCAGCAGCAACGGAGAGGGGCAACGGGATTCACCCCTCCACTTT.

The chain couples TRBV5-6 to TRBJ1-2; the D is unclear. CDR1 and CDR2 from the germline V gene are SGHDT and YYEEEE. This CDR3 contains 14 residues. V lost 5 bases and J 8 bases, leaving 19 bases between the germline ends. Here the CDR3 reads CASRREQSTKGYTF. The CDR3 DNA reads TGTGCCAGCAGGAGGGAGCAGAGTACGAAAGGCTACACCTTC.

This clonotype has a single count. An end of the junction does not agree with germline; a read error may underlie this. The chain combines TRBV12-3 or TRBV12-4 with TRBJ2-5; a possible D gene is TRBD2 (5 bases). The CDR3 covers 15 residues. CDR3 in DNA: TGTGCCAGCAGATCAGGATTCCTCGTGGGAGAGACCCAGTACTTT. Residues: CASRSGFLVGETQYF.

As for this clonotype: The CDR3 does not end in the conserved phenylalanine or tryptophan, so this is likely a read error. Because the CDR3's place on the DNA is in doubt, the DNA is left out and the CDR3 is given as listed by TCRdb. CDR3 residues: CASSLRAGNDYGYTFGS. V is TRBV7-9 and J is TRBJ2-5; the table's D call, TRBD1, has no DNA check behind it. Both ends counted, the CDR3 spans 17 residues. The germline CDR1 and CDR2 sequences are SEHNR and FQNEAQ (reference sequence).